Here is one T cell receptor beta chain with its context. The antigen is undetermined. cDNA reverse transcribed from extracted RNA served as the sequencing template. The method was immunoSEQ multiplex PCR; TCRdb's version includes in-frame clones alone and lacks a portion of them. The table lists tens of thousands of clones, around 30% of them singletons, with approximately 15% in the top ten. Indicated treatment: oral pan-JAK inhibitor, 5-10 mg twice daily. Lesional scalp punch biopsies and peripheral blood came from alopecia areata patients. The data are from a study of CD8+ T cells in alopecia areata. Study in general: Patients in the study were on tofacitinib for 6 to 18 months, then off it for 6 months.

General study points: Normal-skin resident alphabeta T cells also appear among scalp sample sequences.

With 1 base clipped from V and 3 bases from J, the junction kept 18 bases outside the gene matches. Germline V gene data show CDR1 as GTSNPN and CDR2 as SVGIG (reference sequence). The CDR3 contains 19 residues. Material: CD8+ T cells sorted from blood, obtained at week 4, from a patient treated with tofacitinib. The clonotype was recovered from a human donor with alopecia areata. The V gene is TRBV30, the J gene TRBJ2-4, with 7 bases matching TRBD2. As DNA, the CDR3 is TGTGCCTGGAGTGGAACGGGGGACTACCTCAATGGTGACAAAAACATTCAGTACTTC. Its translation is CAWSGTGDYLNGDKNIQYF.